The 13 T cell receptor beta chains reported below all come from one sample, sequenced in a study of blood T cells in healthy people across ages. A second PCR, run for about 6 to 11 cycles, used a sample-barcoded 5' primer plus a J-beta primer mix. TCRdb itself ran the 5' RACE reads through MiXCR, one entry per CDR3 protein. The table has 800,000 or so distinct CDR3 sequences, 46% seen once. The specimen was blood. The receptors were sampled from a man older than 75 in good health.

The CDR3 loop is CAWITTGTDTQYF. The CDR3 region has the DNA TGTGCCTGGATAACTACGGGTACAGATACGCAGTATTTT. The gene calls are TRBV30 and TRBJ2-3; D gene ambiguous. CDR1 GTSNPN and CDR2 SVGIG come from the germline V gene (reference sequence). The length of the CDR3 is 13 residues. Trimming removed 4 bases from V and 3 bases from J, with 11 bases in between. The entire variable domain, with the rest obtained from reference TRBV30 and TRBJ2-3, is as follows: SQTIHQWPATLVQPVGSPLSLECTVEGTSNPNLYWYRQAAGRGLQLLFYSVGIGQISSEVPQNLSASRPQDRQFILSSKKLLLSDSGFYLCAWITTGTDTQYFGPGTRLTVL.

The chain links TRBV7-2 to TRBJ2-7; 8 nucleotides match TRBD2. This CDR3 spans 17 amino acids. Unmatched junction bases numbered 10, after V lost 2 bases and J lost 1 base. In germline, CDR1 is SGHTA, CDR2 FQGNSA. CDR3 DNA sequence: TGTGCCAGCAGCTTATCCCCTTCCGAGCGGGGGTCCTACGAGCAGTACTTC. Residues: CASSLSPSERGSYEQYF.

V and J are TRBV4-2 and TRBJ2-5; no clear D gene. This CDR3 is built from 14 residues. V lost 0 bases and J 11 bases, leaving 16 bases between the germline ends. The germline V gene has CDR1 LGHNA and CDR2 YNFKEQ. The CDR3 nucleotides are TGTGCCAGCAGCCAAGACCCTAGTTATCTTGAGCAGTACTTC. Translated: CASSQDPSYLEQYF.

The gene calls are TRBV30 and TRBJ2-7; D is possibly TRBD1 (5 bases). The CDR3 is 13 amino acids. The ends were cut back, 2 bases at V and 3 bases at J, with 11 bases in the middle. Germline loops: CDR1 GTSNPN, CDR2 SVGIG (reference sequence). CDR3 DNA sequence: TGTGCCTGGAGTTTCACAGGAAACTACGAGCAGTACTTC. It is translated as CAWSFTGNYEQYF.

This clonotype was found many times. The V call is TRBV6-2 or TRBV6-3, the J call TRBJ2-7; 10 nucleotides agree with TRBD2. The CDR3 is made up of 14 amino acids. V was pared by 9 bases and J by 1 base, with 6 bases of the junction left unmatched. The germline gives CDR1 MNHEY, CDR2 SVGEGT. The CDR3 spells CASSTAGGSYEQYF. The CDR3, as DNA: TGTGCCAGTTCCACAGCGGGAGGGTCCTACGAGCAGTACTTC.

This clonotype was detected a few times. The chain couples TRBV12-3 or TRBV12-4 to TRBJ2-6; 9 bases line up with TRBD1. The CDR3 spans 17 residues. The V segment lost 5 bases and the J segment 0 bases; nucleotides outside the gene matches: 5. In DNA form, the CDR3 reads TGTGCCAGCAGTGGCCGGGACAGGGCCTCTGGGGCCAACGTCCTGACTTTC. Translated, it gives CASSGRDRASGANVLTF.

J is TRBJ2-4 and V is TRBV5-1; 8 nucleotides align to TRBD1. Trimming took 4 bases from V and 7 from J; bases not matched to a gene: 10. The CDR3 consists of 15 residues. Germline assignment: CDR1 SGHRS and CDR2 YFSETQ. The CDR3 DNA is TGCGCCAGCAGCCTTCCTGGACAGGGATTGAACATTCAGTACTTC. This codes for CASSLPGQGLNIQYF.

CDR3 residues: CSARDGGRVHEQYF. The CDR3 DNA sequence: TGCAGTGCTAGAGATGGCGGGAGGGTCCACGAGCAGTACTTC. The J gene is TRBJ2-7, the V gene TRBV20-1, with 9 bases aligning to TRBD2. Germline V lookup: CDR1 DFQATT, CDR2 SNEGSKA (reference sequence). There are 14 residues in the CDR3. Unmatched junction bases numbered 5, after V lost 0 bases and J lost 5 bases.

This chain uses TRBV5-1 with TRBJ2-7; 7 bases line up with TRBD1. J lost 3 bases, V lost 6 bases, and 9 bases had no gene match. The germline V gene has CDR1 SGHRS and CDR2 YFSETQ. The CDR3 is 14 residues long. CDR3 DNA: TGCGCCAGCAAGTCAACAGGGACAGACTACGAGCAGTACTTC. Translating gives CASKSTGTDYEQYF.

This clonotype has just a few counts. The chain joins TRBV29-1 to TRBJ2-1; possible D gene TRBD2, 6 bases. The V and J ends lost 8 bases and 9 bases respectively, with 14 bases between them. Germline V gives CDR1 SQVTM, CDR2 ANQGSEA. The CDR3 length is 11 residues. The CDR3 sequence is CSSRETGEQFF. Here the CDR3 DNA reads TGCAGCTCCCGGGAGACGGGTGAGCAGTTCTTC.

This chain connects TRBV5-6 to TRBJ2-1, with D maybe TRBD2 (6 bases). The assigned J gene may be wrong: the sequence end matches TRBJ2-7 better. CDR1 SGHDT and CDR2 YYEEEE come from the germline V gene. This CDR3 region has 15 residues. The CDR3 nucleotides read TGTGCCAGCAGCGCCCCGGGCGGGGTGTACAATGAGCAGTACTTC. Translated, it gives CASSAPGGVYNEQYF.

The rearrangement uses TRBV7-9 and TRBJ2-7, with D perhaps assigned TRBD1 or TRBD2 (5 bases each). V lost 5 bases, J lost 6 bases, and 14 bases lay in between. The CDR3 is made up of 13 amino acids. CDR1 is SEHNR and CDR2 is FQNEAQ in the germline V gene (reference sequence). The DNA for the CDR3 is TGTGCCAGCAGCAGAGGGGCCAACTCCGAGCAGTACTTC. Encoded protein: CASSRGANSEQYF.

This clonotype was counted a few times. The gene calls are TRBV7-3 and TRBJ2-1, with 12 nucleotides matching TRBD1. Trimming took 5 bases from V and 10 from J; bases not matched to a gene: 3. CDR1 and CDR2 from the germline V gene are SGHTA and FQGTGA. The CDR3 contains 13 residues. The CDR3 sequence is CASSGTGGQEQFF. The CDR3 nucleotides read TGTGCCAGCAGCGGGACAGGGGGCCAAGAGCAGTTCTTC.